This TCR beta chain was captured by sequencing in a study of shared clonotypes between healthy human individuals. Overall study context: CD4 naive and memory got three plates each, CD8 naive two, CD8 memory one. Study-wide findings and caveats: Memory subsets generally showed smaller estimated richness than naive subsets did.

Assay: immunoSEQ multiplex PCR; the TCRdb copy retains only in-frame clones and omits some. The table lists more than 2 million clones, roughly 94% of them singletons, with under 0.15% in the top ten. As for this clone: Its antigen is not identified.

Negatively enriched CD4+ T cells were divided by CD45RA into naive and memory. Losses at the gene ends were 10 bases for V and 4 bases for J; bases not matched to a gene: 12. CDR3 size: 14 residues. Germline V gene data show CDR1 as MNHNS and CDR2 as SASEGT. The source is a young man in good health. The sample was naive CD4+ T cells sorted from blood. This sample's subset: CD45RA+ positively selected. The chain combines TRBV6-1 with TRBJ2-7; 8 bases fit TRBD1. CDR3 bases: TGTGCCACCGAGGGGACAGGCCCCCCTTACGAGCAGTACTTC. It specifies CATEGTGPPYEQYF.